Shown below are 3 T cell receptor beta chains from a single sample sequenced in a study of human T cells and chemical hapten exposure. In TCRdb, the RACE reads were re-called with MiXCR into one record per CDR3 protein. The repertoire holds a few hundred thousand distinct CDR3 sequences, with about 6% as singletons. As for time point: patch test 2, 6 weeks after DPC sensitization. Treatment defined: therapeutic diphenylcyclopropenone sensitization with weekly scalp DPC. The sequenced sample was whole blood, obtained in connection with sensitization to the hapten diphenylcyclopropenone (DPC). The receptor source for this set is a woman between 18 and 29 years old with alopecia areata. Some clones in this sample may be carry-over from other donors' samples.

This clonotype was detected many times. The chain joins TRBV9 to TRBJ1-6; D not certain. V was clipped by 0 bases and J by 5 bases, with 12 bases between them. The CDR3 sequence is 16 residues long. Germline assignment: CDR1 SGDLS and CDR2 YYNGEE. The CDR3 reads CASSVDLSGDNSPLHF. The CDR3, as DNA: TGTGCCAGCAGCGTAGATCTGTCAGGTGATAATTCACCCCTCCACTTT.

A few counts support this clonotype. The chain combines TRBV28 with TRBJ1-6; no reliable D call. The germline V gene encodes CDR1 MDHEN and CDR2 SYDVKM. CDR3 length: 12 amino acids. V dropped 6 bases and J dropped 14 bases, with 14 bases sitting between them. As DNA, the CDR3 is TGTGCCAGCAGCTCCCCGGGAAATACCCTCCACTTT. This gives the protein CASSSPGNTLHF. Drawing the rest from reference TRBV28 and TRBJ1-6, the complete variable domain is DVKVTQSSRYLVKRTGEKVFLECVQDMDHENMFWYRQDPGLGLRLIYFSYDVKMKEKGDIPEGYSVSREKKERFSLILESASTNQTSMYLCASSSPGNTLHFGNGTRLTVT.

This clonotype was counted ten times or more. The CDR3 here is CASSSPTGLITEAFF. The CDR3, as DNA: TGTGCCAGCAGTTCCCCGACAGGGTTGATTACTGAAGCTTTCTTT. The V call is TRBV6-5, the J call TRBJ1-1, with TRBD1 matching over 7 bases. CDR1 and CDR2 (germline): MNHEY, SVGAGI. CDR3 length: 15 amino acids. J was trimmed by 5 bases and V by 4 bases; bases with no gene match: 10.